The 7 T cell receptor beta chains below come from one sample, sequenced in a study of OX40 agonist ivuxolimab in advanced cancers. Generated by immunoSEQ multiplex PCR, the TCRdb table keeps only in-frame clones and is missing some. The repertoire holds tens of thousands of clones, about 76% seen once, with about 17% in the top ten. The source was CD4+ or CD8+ T cells sorted from blood, collected in a trial of the OX40 agonist ivuxolimab. These receptors originate from an adult with an advanced solid tumor such as melanoma, head and neck, liver or kidney cancer.

The chain is built from TRBV6-5 and TRBJ2-7; D not resolved. V was clipped by 2 bases and J by 3 bases, with 11 bases between them. Germline CDR1 is MNHEY and CDR2 is SVGAGI. The CDR3 spans 14 residues. The CDR3 reads CASSYRSEDYEQYF. In nucleotides, the CDR3 is TGTGCCAGCAGTTACAGGTCTGAGGACTACGAGCAGTACTTC.

The chain uses TRBV30 and TRBJ2-3, with a possible D match to TRBD2 (5 bases). The CDR3 is 12 residues long. V was trimmed by 2 bases and J by 6 bases, leaving 9 bases between them. Germline V gene lookup returns CDR1 GTSNPN and CDR2 SVGIG (reference sequence). As DNA, the CDR3 is TGTGCCTGGAGTCCCGGGATCGATACGCAGTATTTT. The encoded protein is CAWSPGIDTQYF. The variable domain in full, with the rest retrieved from reference TRBV30 and TRBJ2-3, is SQTIHQWPATLVQPVGSPLSLECTVEGTSNPNLYWYRQAAGRGLQLLFYSVGIGQISSEVPQNLSASRPQDRQFILSSKKLLLSDSGFYLCAWSPGIDTQYFGPGTRLTVL.

The J gene is TRBJ1-1, the V gene TRBV9; tentative D call: TRBD1 (6 bases). Trimming stripped 6 bases from V and 2 bases from J, with 14 bases between. There are 14 residues in the CDR3. Germline lookup yields CDR1 SGDLS and CDR2 YYNGEE. Here the CDR3 reads CASTRGVINTEAFF. The CDR3 coding sequence is TGTGCCAGCACAAGGGGGGTCATAAACACTGAAGCTTTCTTT. The full variable domain, rest sourced from reference TRBV9 and TRBJ1-1, is DSGVTQTPKHLITATGQRVTLRCSPRSGDLSVYWYQQSLDQGLQFLIQYYNGEERAKGNILERFSAQQFPDLHSELNLSSLELGDSALYFCASTRGVINTEAFFGQGTRLTVV.

Comments on this clone: Additional DNA sequences in this sample encode the identical CDR3. The V gene is TRBV18, the J gene TRBJ2-3; D not resolved. The CDR3 totals 12 residues. Germline values: CDR1 KGHSH, CDR2 LQKENI. The ends were cut back, 6 bases at V and 0 bases at J, with 4 bases in the middle. The CDR3 DNA reads TGTGCCAGCTCGTCTAGCACAGATACGCAGTATTTT. Its translation: CASSSSTDTQYF.

This sequence joins TRBV5-4 and TRBJ1-2; maybe TRBD1 (6 bases). V dropped 4 bases and J dropped 6 bases, with 16 bases sitting between them. This CDR3 has 14 amino acids. Germline-derived CDR1 and CDR2 are SGHNT and YYREEE (reference sequence). CDR3 nucleotides: TGTGCCAGCAGCCGAGGACAGAATTTTAATGGCTACACCTTC. Protein: CASSRGQNFNGYTF.

V usage is TRBV5-1 and J usage is TRBJ2-7, with D tentatively TRBD1 or TRBD2 (5 bases each). This CDR3 comprises 11 residues. Germline V gene lookup returns CDR1 SGHRS and CDR2 YFSETQ. V was cut by 6 bases and J by 3 bases, with 7 bases left in between. The chain's CDR3 is CASKGSYEQYF. CDR3 DNA: TGCGCCAGCAAGGGGAGCTACGAGCAGTACTTC.

This clone was found a few times. The rearrangement joins TRBV7-2 to TRBJ1-2; D unclear. CDR1 SGHTA and CDR2 FQGNSA come from the germline V gene. The CDR3 has 13 residues. V was trimmed by 5 bases and J by 8 bases, leaving 15 bases between them. The CDR3 region is CASSQVSVEGYTF. In nucleotides, the CDR3 is TGTGCCAGCAGCCAGGTCTCAGTAGAGGGCTACACCTTC.